The 5 T cell receptor beta chains in this list originate from one sample, sequenced in a study of blood T cells in healthy people across ages. Alongside a J-beta primer mix, a sample-barcoded 5' primer served in a second PCR lasting about 7 to 12 cycles. Each CDR3 protein gets one entry after TCRdb re-called the 5' RACE reads with MiXCR. The sample includes about 1.4 million distinct CDR3 sequences, approximately 59% of them seen just once. Sequencing was performed on blood. These receptors all come from a man aged 18-30 years in good health.

The chain joins TRBV28 to TRBJ2-5; D is perhaps TRBD1 or TRBD2 (5 bases each). The germline V gene has CDR1 MDHEN and CDR2 SYDVKM. The CDR3 contains 14 residues. V was cut by 6 bases and J by 7 bases, with 18 bases left in between. The CDR3 reads CASSPGTVSWTQYF. The DNA for the CDR3 is TGTGCCAGCAGCCCAGGGACGGTTTCGTGGACCCAGTACTTC. The variable domain in full, completed from reference TRBV28 and TRBJ2-5, reads DVKVTQSSRYLVKRTGEKVFLECVQDMDHENMFWYRQDPGLGLRLIYFSYDVKMKEKGDIPEGYSVSREKKERFSLILESASTNQTSMYLCASSPGTVSWTQYFGPGTRLLVL.

This chain joins TRBV16 and TRBJ1-2; D is perhaps TRBD1 (6 bases). Germline values: CDR1 KGHSY, CDR2 FQNENV. The CDR3 contains 14 residues. Deletions cut 1 base from V and 3 bases from J, with 9 bases between. CDR3 protein: CASSQYREDYGYTF. The CDR3 nucleotides read TGTGCCAGCAGCCAATACAGGGAGGACTATGGCTACACCTTC.

This clonotype was counted between two and nine times. The chain employs TRBV11-2 and TRBJ2-1, with TRBD2 matching 8 bases. Trimming cost V 9 bases and J 4 bases; bases outside gene matches: 5. The CDR3 totals 13 residues. The germline gives CDR1 SGHAT, CDR2 FQNNGV. This CDR3 is CASQREGYNEQFF. The CDR3 region has the DNA TGTGCCAGTCAACGGGAGGGGTACAATGAGCAGTTCTTC.

The V and J genes are TRBV13 and TRBJ2-3; 7 bases line up with TRBD1. The ends lost 5 bases at V and 2 bases at J; junction bases unmatched: 7. CDR1 is PRHDT and CDR2 is FYEKMQ in the germline V gene (reference sequence). The length of the CDR3 is 15 residues. The CDR3, as DNA: TGTGCCAGCAGCGTCCGGGACAGATACACAGATACGCAGTATTTT. This encodes CASSVRDRYTDTQYF.

This clonotype appeared a few times. This sequence joins TRBV12-3 or TRBV12-4 and TRBJ2-3; D ambiguous. The CDR3 is 14 residues long. Trimming shortened V by 6 bases and J by 0 bases, and 10 bases separated the two germline ends. CDR3 protein: CASSPHSSTDTQYF. CDR3 nucleotide sequence: TGTGCCAGCAGCCCCCACAGTAGCACAGATACGCAGTATTTT.